This is a list of T cell receptor beta chains from one sample in a study of blood T cell repertoires in COVID-19. The repertoire was sequenced with immunoSEQ multiplex PCR; TCRdb's copy has only in-frame clones and lacks some. This table holds approximately 150,000 clones, under 90% found once. Sequencing was performed on PBMCs or T cells enriched from blood (not recorded which). These receptors were obtained from a man in his sixties who had recovered from COVID-19. Each CDR3 is given with its conserved first and last residue. The D gene is left open where the match is weak. Clone size is shown for a subset of rows, as once, few, many or a class of expanded clone.

TGTGCCAGCAGCTTAACGGGGATTGAGCAGTTCTTC CASSLTGIEQFF TRBJ2-1 NA few TRBV11-3
TGTGCTAGTGGTTATCGGGTCGGCACACAACATTATAACTATGGCTACACCTTC CASGYRVGTQHYNYGYTF TRBJ1-2 NA NA TRBV12-5
TGTGCCAGCAGCCAAGATGAGGTACAGCCCCAGCATTTT CASSQDEVQPQHF TRBJ1-5 NA NA TRBV3-1/TRBV3-2
TGTGCCAGCAGTTACGTCTCCGGGGTGCGGAACACTGAAGCTTTCTTT CASSYVSGVRNTEAFF TRBJ1-1 NA NA TRBV6-5
TGTGCCAGCTCACCTCAGACCGGGGGTAGGGCCGAAGAGACCCAGTACTTC CASSPQTGGRAEETQYF TRBJ2-5 NA NA TRBV18
TGTGCCAGCTCATCGGTACAGGGTTACTTCGAGCAGTACTTC CASSSVQGYFEQYF TRBJ2-7 NA NA TRBV18
TGTGCCAGCAGCTTAGGTAGCTGGAGCACAGATACGCAGTATTTT CASSLGSWSTDTQYF TRBJ2-3 NA NA TRBV7-2
TGTGCCAGCAGCCAAGTAAGGGGTTGGTCACCCCTCCACTTT CASSQVRGWSPLHF TRBJ1-6 NA NA TRBV14
TGTGCCAGCAGCTTAGCTAACAGGCAGGGCCCCACAGATACGCAGTATTTT CASSLANRQGPTDTQYF TRBJ2-3 NA NA TRBV7-9
TGTGCCAGCAGCCCGGACAGGGAGAAAGTGTTTTTT CASSPDREKVFF TRBJ1-4 TRBD1 NA TRBV14
TGTGCCAGCAGCCCTGGGACAGACTATGGCTACACCTTC CASSPGTDYGYTF TRBJ1-2 TRBD1 NA TRBV7-8
TGTGCCAGCAGTCGACGACAGGGGGATCAGCCCCAGCATTTT CASSRRQGDQPQHF TRBJ1-5 TRBD1 NA TRBV6-5
TGTGCCAGCAGTGAGGGACAGAACACAGATACGCAGTATTTT CASSEGQNTDTQYF TRBJ2-3 TRBD1 NA TRBV28
TGTGCCAGCAGTTCCTTTCAGGGTGGGAGCAATCAGCCCCAGCATTTT CASSSFQGGSNQPQHF TRBJ1-5 NA NA TRBV28
TGTGCCACCCACGAAGGGGGCCGGGGGTCACCCCTCCACTTT CATHEGGRGSPLHF TRBJ1-6 TRBD1 NA TRBV19
TGCGCCAGCAGCCCCGGGACAGCCACTGAAGCTTTCTTT CASSPGTATEAFF TRBJ1-1 TRBD1 few TRBV5-1
TGTGCCAGCAGTGAATACGGTCGGCAGCGATCCTACAATGAGCAGTTCTTC CASSEYGRQRSYNEQFF TRBJ2-1 NA once TRBV25-1
TGTGCCAGCAGTGAAGCGGCGGTTCTCTATGGCTACACCTTC CASSEAAVLYGYTF TRBJ1-2 NA NA TRBV6-1
TGTGCCAGTAGTTATACCTTCCGCGCCGACACTGAAGCTTTCTTT CASSYTFRADTEAFF TRBJ1-1 NA once TRBV19
TGTGCCAGCACTCCACCTCCGGGACAGAACACCGGGGAGCTGTTTTTT CASTPPPGQNTGELFF TRBJ2-2 NA few TRBV25-1
TGCAGCGTAAAGGACAGGGGGCCCACAGATACGCAGTATTTT CSVKDRGPTDTQYF TRBJ2-3 TRBD1 NA TRBV29-1
TGCGCCAGCAGCTTTGGTCCGGGACAGGGAGACCGTCGGGGCTACACCTTC CASSFGPGQGDRRGYTF TRBJ1-2 TRBD1 NA TRBV5-1
TGTGCCAGCAGCGGGGCTAGCGGGAATGAGCAGTTCTTC CASSGASGNEQFF TRBJ2-1 TRBD2 NA TRBV9
TGCGCCAGCAGCTTAGCTGGGACAGGGGGTTTTACAGATACGCAGTATTTT CASSLAGTGGFTDTQYF TRBJ2-3 TRBD1 NA TRBV5-1
TGTGCCAGCAGCAAAGCGACGCGGTATAGCAATCAGCCCCAGCATTTT CASSKATRYSNQPQHF TRBJ1-5 NA NA TRBV21-1
TGTGCCAGCAGCCAAGGCAGCGGGGGGGCCCACGAGCAGTACTTC CASSQGSGGAHEQYF TRBJ2-7 TRBD2 NA TRBV3-1/TRBV3-2
TGTGCCAGCAGTTTAAGCCGGGAGCAGTTCTTC CASSLSREQFF TRBJ2-1 NA NA TRBV28
TGTGCCAGTAGTACCCCCCCCGGTGAGACCCAGTACTTC CASSTPPGETQYF TRBJ2-5 NA NA TRBV19
TGTGCCAGCAGCTTAGCAGGGGGTAACCAGCATTTT CASSLAGGNQHF TRBJ1-5 NA NA TRBV7-8
TGTGCCAGCAGTTTTGTTAGCGGGAGCCCTGATACGCAGTATTTT CASSFVSGSPDTQYF TRBJ2-3 TRBD2 once TRBV27
TGTGCCATCAGTGAGGGGGACTTTGATGCGAGGTACTTC CAISEGDFDARYF TRBJ2-7 NA NA TRBV10-3
TGTGCCAGCAGCGTAGGCGGGACAGATAACTACGAGCAGTACTTC CASSVGGTDNYEQYF TRBJ2-7 NA once TRBV9
TGTGCCAGCATTCTGGGGGGGATTACAGGGGGCTTTAGTTCACCCCTCCACTTT CASILGGITGGFSSPLHF TRBJ1-6 TRBD1 NA TRBV28
TGTGCCAGCAGCGTAGCGGTAGGGGCTGATTCACCCCTCCACTTT CASSVAVGADSPLHF TRBJ1-6 NA few TRBV9
TGCGCCAGCAGCCCGACTAGCGGGGGACCTAATGAGCAGTTCTTC CASSPTSGGPNEQFF TRBJ2-1 TRBD2 NA TRBV5-1
TGCGCCAGCAGCTTGGGCGGCAGGGAGGACTATGGCTACACCTTC CASSLGGREDYGYTF TRBJ1-2 NA NA TRBV5-1
TGTGCCAGCAGCTTAGGCAGCCGGAGCCACAATCAGCCCCAGCATTTT CASSLGSRSHNQPQHF TRBJ1-5 NA few TRBV7-8
TGTGCCAGCAGCTCCCAGGGCAATCAGCCCCAGCATTTT CASSSQGNQPQHF TRBJ1-5 NA NA TRBV7-9
TGTGCCAGCAGAGACAGTAACTATGGCTACACCTTC CASRDSNYGYTF TRBJ1-2 NA once TRBV28
TGTGCCAGCAGCTACCCGGGGACAGACCCTACCGGGGAGCTGTTTTTT CASSYPGTDPTGELFF TRBJ2-2 TRBD1 NA TRBV5-4
TGTGCCATCAGTGATGAGACAGGGAGAGGAGAGACCCAGTACTTC CAISDETGRGETQYF TRBJ2-5 TRBD1 NA TRBV10-3
TGCAGCTCCGGGACGAACACCGGGGAGCTGTTTTTT CSSGTNTGELFF TRBJ2-2 NA NA TRBV29-1
TGTGCCGGGGGGGACAGGGCAGCCACCTACAATGAGCAGTTCTTC CAGGDRAATYNEQFF TRBJ2-1 TRBD1 NA TRBV6-5
TGTGCCAGCAGTTTATCCGGACAGAGGGACACTGAAGCTTTCTTT CASSLSGQRDTEAFF TRBJ1-1 NA once TRBV28
TGTGCCAGCAGTTTGACTAGCGGCACCAAACACAATGAGCAGTTCTTC CASSLTSGTKHNEQFF TRBJ2-1 TRBD2 NA TRBV28
TGCGCCAGCAGTGATAACGGGAGTACCTACGAGCAGTACTTC CASSDNGSTYEQYF TRBJ2-7 NA NA TRBV10-1
TGTGCCAGCTCACCGGACAGCATGAACACTGAAGCTTTCTTT CASSPDSMNTEAFF TRBJ1-1 NA once TRBV18
TGTGCCAGTAGCTCGGGACTAGCGCAACAGGGCTACGAGCAGTACTTC CASSSGLAQQGYEQYF TRBJ2-7 TRBD2 few TRBV19